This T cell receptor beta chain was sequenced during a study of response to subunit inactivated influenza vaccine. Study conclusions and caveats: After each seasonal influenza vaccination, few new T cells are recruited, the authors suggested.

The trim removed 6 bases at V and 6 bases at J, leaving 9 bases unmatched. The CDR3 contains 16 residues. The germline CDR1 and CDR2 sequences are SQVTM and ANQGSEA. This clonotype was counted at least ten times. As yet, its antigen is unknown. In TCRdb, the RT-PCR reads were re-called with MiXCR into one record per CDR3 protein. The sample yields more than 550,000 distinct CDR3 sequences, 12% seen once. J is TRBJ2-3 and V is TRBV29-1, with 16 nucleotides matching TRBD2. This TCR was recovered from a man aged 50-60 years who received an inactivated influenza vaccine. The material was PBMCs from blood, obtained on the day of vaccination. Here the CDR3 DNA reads TGCAGCGTGGCCGGGACTAGCGGGAGGGCCGGGGATACGCAGTATTTT. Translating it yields CSVAGTSGRAGDTQYF.